Sequencing of this T cell receptor beta chain was carried out in a study of T-cell memory formation after mild COVID-19. The 5'RACE method, run with constant-segment primers, produced TCR alpha and TCR beta cDNA libraries (carrying sample barcodes and UMIs). In TCRdb, the 5' RACE reads were re-called with MiXCR into one record per CDR3 protein. The sample lists a few hundred thousand distinct CDR3 sequences; over 9% were seen once. Study observations and caveats: CD4+ contracting clones were found mainly in CM and EM, and CD8+ ones in EMRA.

The ends lost 4 bases at V and 1 base at J; junction bases unmatched: 4. The CDR3 is made up of 16 amino acids. Germline assignment: CDR1 LGHDT and CDR2 YNNKEL (reference sequence). This clonotype was observed a few times. No antigen is known for it. This chain connects TRBV3-1 to TRBJ2-3; 11 nucleotides align to TRBD2. The sample was PBMCs or a T cell subset sorted from them (not recorded which). The origin of this receptor is a man in his late teens or twenties who had mild COVID-19 (a few samples of this study predate the infection). Cell type and time point are not known. The CDR3, as DNA: TGTGCCAGCAGCCCATCTAGCGGGGGGCGCACAGATACGCAGTATTTT. Translation gives CASSPSSGGRTDTQYF.